Sequencing of this T cell receptor (beta chain) was carried out in a study of blood T cell repertoires in COVID-19. Overall study: Samples came from the United States, Italy and Spain, spanning acute and convalescent COVID-19. In each case, the material was cDNA or gDNA derived from T cells, B-cell-depleted T cells, or PBMCs.

Authors' data handling: Reference gene primer amplification in the assay estimated nucleated cell counts. Method: immunoSEQ multiplex PCR; TCRdb's copy keeps in-frame clones and lacks some. V and J calls and clone size are those listed in that table; D and trimming were worked out from the DNA. The table has roughly 170,000 clones, approximately 86% seen once. This sequence originates from a man aged 60 to 69 who had recovered from COVID-19. Sequencing was carried out using peripheral blood.

The CDR3 here is CASTDRSRGTEAFF. DNA for the CDR3: TGTGCCAGCACCGACAGGTCACGAGGCACTGAAGCTTTCTTT. V gene TRBV6-5 combines with J gene TRBJ1-1; possible D gene TRBD1, 6 bases. CDR3 size: 14 residues. The ends were cut back, 7 bases at V and 4 bases at J, with 16 bases in the middle. CDR1 is MNHEY and CDR2 is SVGAGI in the germline V gene.